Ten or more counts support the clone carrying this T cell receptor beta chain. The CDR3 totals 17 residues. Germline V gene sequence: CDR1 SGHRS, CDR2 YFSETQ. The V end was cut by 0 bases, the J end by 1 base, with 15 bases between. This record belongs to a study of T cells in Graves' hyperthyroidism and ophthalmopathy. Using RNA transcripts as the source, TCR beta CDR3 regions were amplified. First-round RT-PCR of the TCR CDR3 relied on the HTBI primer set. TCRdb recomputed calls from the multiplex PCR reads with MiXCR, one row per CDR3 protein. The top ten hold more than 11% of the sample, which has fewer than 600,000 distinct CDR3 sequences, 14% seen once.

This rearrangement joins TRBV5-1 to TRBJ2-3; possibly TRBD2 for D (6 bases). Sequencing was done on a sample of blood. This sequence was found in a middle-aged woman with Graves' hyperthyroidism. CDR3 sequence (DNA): TGCGCCAGCAGCTTGGGGTCGTCGGGAGTGGGCACAGATACGCAGTATTTT. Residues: CASSLGSSGVGTDTQYF.